This T cell receptor beta chain was recovered during a study of cytomegalovirus exposure and HLA in healthy donors. Study results and limitations: Researchers reported in a later analysis that a missense DCLRE1C variant was tied to TCR beta V- and J-gene trimming. Among the CMV-associated chains, a few were confirmed in vitro as specific for CMV antigens. Fewer N-insertions than the roughly 630-donor mean were reportedly shown by an Asian-associated ancestry cluster in a later analysis. The likely explanation for a cluster of highly shared sequence variants was sequencing artifact.

Comment on this clone: Its target is not known.

PCR employed 60 Vbeta and 13 Jbeta primers. Produced via immunoSEQ multiplex PCR; TCRdb's table is partial and in-frame only. This sample has over 120,000 clones, with roughly 80% found just once. This CDR3 region has 14 residues. Trimming pared 0 bases from V and 4 bases from J, leaving 6 bases between. The V gene's germline CDR1 is MRHNA and CDR2 SNTAGT. Sequenced material: PBMCs. The chain joins TRBV6-4 to TRBJ2-2; D is ambiguous. The TCR sequence derives from a man aged 40-50 years in good health and CMV-seronegative. The CDR3 protein is CASSDSVSTGELFF. The CDR3, as DNA: TGTGCCAGCAGTGACTCCGTTTCCACCGGGGAGCTGTTTTTT.